The present T cell receptor (beta chain) was sequenced within a study of control samples from healthy donors and cancer patients. The CDR3 length is 15 residues. The germline gives CDR1 MNHEY, CDR2 SVGAGI. The V end was cut by 0 bases, the J end by 1 base, with 9 bases between. Libraries were prepared by immunoSEQ multiplex PCR; TCRdb keeps only in-frame clonotypes and omits some of them. The sample lists about 98,000 clones; roughly four fifths were seen once. The chain links TRBV6-5 to TRBJ1-1; D not certain. The clonotype originates from a man aged 55-75 years in good health. The sequencing input was blood. The CDR3 DNA follows: TGTGCCAGCAGTTACTCAATTGGCAGGAACACTGAAGCTTTCTTT. Encoded protein: CASSYSIGRNTEAFF.